Below, 31 T cell receptor beta chains from the same sample are listed, as sequenced in a study of blood T cell repertoires in COVID-19 (dated by TCRdb to about 2020). Library preparation used the immunoSEQ multiplex PCR assay. As stored in TCRdb, this immuneACCESS dataset retains in-frame rearrangements with V and J assigned. A fraction of the clones does not appear; measured against another copy, unresolved V genes explain less than half of the discrepancy, and the remainder lacks a known reason. The sample table contains around 140,000 clones; only one count was recorded for almost 70% of them. Under 2.5% of the sample comes from the top ten. The sequencing input was peripheral blood. The receptors here all came from a woman between 65 and 79 years old with acute or convalescent COVID-19.

This chain links TRBV19 with TRBJ1-1; D might be TRBD1 (5 bases). V was shortened by 6 bases and J by 1 base, with 12 bases between the two germline ends. The CDR3 length is 14 residues. Germline-derived CDR1 and CDR2 are LNHDA and SQIVND (reference sequence). CDR3 loop: CASRHGQKNTEAFF. The DNA of the CDR3 is TGTGCCAGTAGACACGGACAAAAGAACACTGAAGCTTTCTTT.

This clone appeared a few times. The rearrangement uses TRBV2 and TRBJ2-2; D perhaps matches TRBD1 (6 bases). CDR3 length: 15 residues. V lost 3 bases, J lost 2 bases, and 10 bases lay in between. Germline values: CDR1 SNHLY, CDR2 FYNNEI. CDR3 nucleotide sequence: TGTGCCAGCAGTGAGGTACAGGGTAACACCGGGGAGCTGTTTTTT. Encoded protein: CASSEVQGNTGELFF.

The genes are TRBV4-2 and TRBJ2-5; TRBD1 is a possible D gene (6 bases). This CDR3 has 15 residues. Germline V lookup: CDR1 LGHNA, CDR2 YNFKEQ. The V gene lost 3 bases and the J gene lost 5 bases, with 16 bases spanning the gap. CDR3 nucleotides: TGTGCCAGCAGCCACCGTCCGGATCAGGGGGAGACCCAGTACTTC. Translating gives CASSHRPDQGETQYF.

V gene TRBV11-2 combines with J gene TRBJ2-4; TRBD1 matches 7 bases. V was clipped by 1 base and J by 0 bases; unmatched bases: 9. CDR1 and CDR2 (germline): SGHAT, FQNNGV. The CDR3 consists of 18 residues. CDR3 DNA sequence: TGTGCCAGCAGCTTAGGCCAAGACAGGGCACTAGCCAAAAACATTCAGTACTTC. Amino acid sequence: CASSLGQDRALAKNIQYF.

This sequence joins TRBV9 and TRBJ2-1; TRBD2 is a possible D gene (6 bases). The germline V and J ends were trimmed by 4 bases and 6 bases, with 11 bases remaining between them. The CDR3 covers 13 residues. Germline V lookup: CDR1 SGDLS, CDR2 YYNGEE. This CDR3 is CASSLRGSNEQFF. DNA of the CDR3: TGTGCCAGCAGCCTCCGGGGGTCCAATGAGCAGTTCTTC. Based on the CDR3 plus reference TRBV9 and TRBJ2-1, the full variable domain is DSGVTQTPKHLITATGQRVTLRCSPRSGDLSVYWYQQSLDQGLQFLIQYYNGEERAKGNILERFSAQQFPDLHSELNLSSLELGDSALYFCASSLRGSNEQFFGPGTRLTVL.

This clone was seen a handful of times. CDR3 sequence reads: CASSLARQGFYGNTIYF. The CDR3 DNA sequence: TGTGCCAGCAGCTTAGCGCGACAGGGATTTTACGGAAACACCATATATTTT. This chain connects TRBV7-6 to TRBJ1-3, with 7 bases aligning to TRBD1. Germline lookup yields CDR1 SGHVS and CDR2 FNYEAQ. The junction had 9 bases not matched to a gene; V was cut back by 0 bases and J by 4 bases. The CDR3 runs to 17 residues.

The chain joins TRBV5-4 to TRBJ1-6; D is uncertain. The ends were cut back, 0 bases at V and 7 bases at J, with 5 bases in the middle. The germline CDR1 and CDR2 sequences are SGHNT and YYREEE (reference sequence). The CDR3 consists of 13 residues. The CDR3 region is CASSLDTNSPLHF. CDR3 in DNA: TGTGCCAGCAGCTTGGATACAAATTCACCCCTCCACTTT. Drawing the rest from reference TRBV5-4 and TRBJ1-6, the complete variable domain is ETGVTQSPTHLIKTRGQQVTLRCSSQSGHNTVSWYQQALGQGPQFIFQYYREEENGRGNFPPRFSGLQFPNYSSELNVNALELDDSALYLCASSLDTNSPLHFGNGTRLTVT.

The V and J genes are TRBV6-4 and TRBJ2-5; TRBD1 matches 8 bases. With V trimmed by 2 bases and J by 1 base, 3 bases remained unmatched. Per germline, CDR1 MRHNA and CDR2 SNTAGT. This CDR3 contains 15 residues. This CDR3 is CASSDLGQGQETQYF. CDR3 DNA sequence: TGTGCCAGCAGTGACCTTGGACAGGGCCAAGAGACCCAGTACTTC.

This chain connects TRBV28 to TRBJ1-6; TRBD1 aligns across 8 bases. Losses at the gene ends were 2 bases for V and 6 bases for J; bases not matched to a gene: 6. Germline lookup yields CDR1 MDHEN and CDR2 SYDVKM. The CDR3 loop spans 16 amino acids. CDR3 sequence (DNA): TGTGCCAGCAGTTTAGACAGGGGTCCTCGTAATTCACCCCTCCACTTT. This gives the protein CASSLDRGPRNSPLHF. Looking up the rest from reference TRBV28 and TRBJ1-6 gives the full variable domain: DVKVTQSSRYLVKRTGEKVFLECVQDMDHENMFWYRQDPGLGLRLIYFSYDVKMKEKGDIPEGYSVSREKKERFSLILESASTNQTSMYLCASSLDRGPRNSPLHFGNGTRLTVT.

This chain uses TRBV3-1 (or the pseudogene TRBV3-2) with TRBJ1-1; D not certain. This CDR3 has 12 residues. The V end was cut by 5 bases, the J end by 12 bases, with 16 bases between. CDR1 and CDR2 from the germline V gene are LGHDT and YNNKEL (reference sequence). The CDR3 DNA sequence: TGTGCCAGCAGCTATAGAGGGTCGGAGACTTTCTTT. This sequence encodes CASSYRGSETFF.

The sample holds a few counts of this clone. The chain carries TRBV29-1 and TRBJ2-7, with a weak D call TRBD1 (7 bases). Trimming took off 0 bases at V and 4 bases at J, with 13 bases between the two ends. CDR1 and CDR2 (germline): SQVTM, ANQGSEA. The CDR3 sequence is 14 residues long. The CDR3 sequence is CSVEDPGGTYEQYF. The CDR3 region has the DNA TGCAGCGTTGAAGACCCAGGGGGGACATACGAGCAGTACTTC.

Notes on this clone: A read error may account for a junction end that differs from germline. The rearrangement links TRBV11-2 to TRBJ1-1; the D gene is possibly TRBD1 (6 bases). CDR1 and CDR2 (germline): SGHAT, FQNNGV. There are 14 residues in the CDR3. The CDR3 coding sequence is TGTGTCAGCAGCTTAGGGGCAGGGGTTACTGAAGCTTTCTTT. Its protein is CVSSLGAGVTEAFF.

The gene calls are TRBV14 and TRBJ1-2; the D gene is possibly TRBD1 (6 bases). Trimming cost V 4 bases and J 4 bases, with 13 bases left between them. Germline values: CDR1 SGHDN, CDR2 FVKESK. The CDR3 has 14 amino acids. The CDR3 region has the DNA TGTGCCAGCAGCCCTACAGGGACCAGCTATGGCTACACCTTC. Translation: CASSPTGTSYGYTF.

The J gene is TRBJ2-1, the V gene TRBV7-8, with D hard to call. Trimming shortened V by 4 bases and J by 10 bases, and 14 bases separated the two germline ends. CDR3 length: 13 amino acids. Per germline, CDR1 SGHVS and CDR2 FQNEAQ. Here the CDR3 DNA reads TGTGCCAGCAGCTCTCCCCCTGCAGGAGAGCAGTTCTTC. Translated: CASSSPPAGEQFF.

J is TRBJ1-5 and V is TRBV19, with D maybe TRBD1 (5 bases). There are 15 residues in the CDR3. Germline V gene sequence: CDR1 LNHDA, CDR2 SQIVND (reference sequence). With 5 bases removed from V and 3 bases from J, the gap between germline ends came to 14 bases. CDR3 nucleotide sequence: TGTGCCAGTAGTCGACCCCAGGGATTCAATCAGCCCCAGCATTTT. Protein: CASSRPQGFNQPQHF. The entire variable domain, with the rest obtained from reference TRBV19 and TRBJ1-5, is as follows: DGGITQSPKYLFRKEGQNVTLSCEQNLNHDAMYWYRQDPGQGLRLIYYSQIVNDFQKGDIAEGYSVSREKKESFPLTVTSAQKNPTAFYLCASSRPQGFNQPQHFGDGTRLSIL.

This clone was counted between two and nine times. This chain uses TRBV2 with TRBJ2-5; 10 bases map to TRBD1. Per germline, CDR1 SNHLY and CDR2 FYNNEI. V gave up 7 bases and J gave up 5 bases; unmatched junction bases: 10. This CDR3 has 15 residues. As DNA, the CDR3 is TGTGCCAGCACCTCCGGGACAGGGGAGTGGGAGACCCAGTACTTC. It encodes CASTSGTGEWETQYF.

Many counts were recorded for this clone. The chain has TRBV19 and TRBJ2-1; 7 nucleotides align to TRBD1. Trimming took 6 bases from V and 3 from J; bases not matched to a gene: 14. Germline CDR1 and CDR2: LNHDA and SQIVND (reference sequence). CDR3 size: 17 residues. Here the CDR3 reads CASSENPGTAFYNEQFF. The CDR3 DNA reads TGTGCCAGTAGCGAGAACCCCGGGACAGCCTTCTACAATGAGCAGTTCTTC. Together with reference TRBV19 and TRBJ2-1, the CDR3 gives the full variable domain: DGGITQSPKYLFRKEGQNVTLSCEQNLNHDAMYWYRQDPGQGLRLIYYSQIVNDFQKGDIAEGYSVSREKKESFPLTVTSAQKNPTAFYLCASSENPGTAFYNEQFFGPGTRLTVL.

This clone came up many times. V gene TRBV14 combines with J gene TRBJ2-1; D possibly corresponds to TRBD2 (6 bases). The CDR3 is made up of 15 amino acids. Trimming pared 1 base from V and 6 bases from J, leaving 13 bases between. Germline CDR1 reads SGHDN; CDR2 reads FVKESK. This CDR3 is CASSQAWTGSNEQFF. CDR3 in DNA: TGTGCCAGCAGCCAAGCTTGGACCGGGAGCAATGAGCAGTTCTTC.

The chain couples TRBV2 to TRBJ2-3; 8 bases map to TRBD2. V dropped 6 bases and J dropped 5; count of bases not matched to a gene: 4. The CDR3 loop spans 13 amino acids. CDR1 is SNHLY and CDR2 is FYNNEI in the germline V gene. The CDR3 spells CASRGSGGDTQYF. The CDR3, as DNA: TGTGCCAGCAGAGGGAGCGGGGGAGATACGCAGTATTTT.

The chain has TRBV7-9 and TRBJ1-4; D possibly corresponds to TRBD1 (6 bases). The length of the CDR3 is 12 residues. V lost 5 bases and J lost 12, with 13 bases in between. The germline gives CDR1 SEHNR, CDR2 FQNEAQ (reference sequence). The CDR3 bases are TGTGCCAGCAGCACACAGGGAGTTGAACTGTTTTTT. Translating gives CASSTQGVELFF.

This chain links TRBV6-1 with TRBJ2-3; 10 nucleotides align to TRBD2. CDR1 is MNHNS and CDR2 is SASEGT in the germline V gene. This CDR3 comprises 17 residues. The V segment lost 4 bases and the J segment 4 bases; nucleotides outside the gene matches: 11. The CDR3 DNA reads as TGTGCCAGCAGTGCATTGAAACTAGCGGGAAGGGCAGATACGCAGTATTTT. It encodes CASSALKLAGRADTQYF.

J is TRBJ1-3 and V is TRBV2, with unresolved D. The CDR3 runs to 14 residues. Trimming cost V 3 bases and J 0 bases, with 6 bases left between them. Germline V lookup: CDR1 SNHLY, CDR2 FYNNEI. CDR3 region: CASSDGSSGNTIYF. The DNA for the CDR3 is TGTGCCAGCAGTGATGGTAGCTCTGGAAACACCATATATTTT.

Here the CDR3 reads CAIRDSLNTEAFF. DNA of the CDR3: TGTGCCATCCGGGACAGCCTGAACACTGAAGCTTTCTTT. The chain couples TRBV10-3 to TRBJ1-1, with TRBD1 matching over 7 bases. V trimming: 8 bases; J trimming: 0 bases; junction bases outside the gene matches: 3. The V gene's germline CDR1 is ENHRY and CDR2 SYGVKD. The CDR3 totals 13 residues.

The rearrangement uses TRBV28 and TRBJ1-1, with 7 nucleotides matching TRBD1. This CDR3 spans 15 amino acids. Trimming at V came to 1 base and at J to 4 bases, leaving 6 bases not matched to a gene. Germline V lookup: CDR1 MDHEN, CDR2 SYDVKM. CDR3 sequence (DNA): TGTGCCAGCAGTTTATTTTCAGGGGGAGGCACTGAAGCTTTCTTT. This sequence encodes CASSLFSGGGTEAFF.

V gene TRBV12-3 or TRBV12-4 combines with J gene TRBJ2-1, with D perhaps matching TRBD2 (6 bases). The V end lost 8 bases, the J end lost 8 bases, and 10 bases lay between the germline ends. This CDR3 comprises 11 residues. The CDR3 spells CASGRSDEQFF. As DNA, the CDR3 is TGTGCCAGCGGGAGGTCCGATGAGCAGTTCTTC.

The rearrangement links TRBV5-1 to TRBJ1-2; 10 nucleotides agree with TRBD1. The V and J ends lost 4 bases and 6 bases, in that order; junction bases with no gene match: 9. The length of the CDR3 is 15 residues. Germline V gene data show CDR1 as SGHRS and CDR2 as YFSETQ. CDR3 nucleotide sequence: TGCGCCAGCAGCCCCTTCGGACAGGGGGGTAATGGCTACACCTTC. Protein sequence: CASSPFGQGGNGYTF. Full variable domain (remainder filled in from reference TRBV5-1 and TRBJ1-2): KAGVTQTPRYLIKTRGQQVTLSCSPISGHRSVSWYQQTPGQGLQFLFEYFSETQRNKGNFPGRFSGRQFSNSRSEMNVSTLELGDSALYLCASSPFGQGGNGYTFGSGTRLTVV.

This chain links TRBV9 with TRBJ2-7; 11 bases align to TRBD2. The CDR3 totals 15 residues. The V segment lost 0 bases and the J segment 5 bases; nucleotides outside the gene matches: 4. Per the germline V gene, CDR1 is SGDLS and CDR2 is YYNGEE. This chain's CDR3 is CASSVEGLAENEQYF. The DNA of the CDR3 is TGTGCCAGCAGCGTAGAGGGACTAGCGGAGAACGAGCAGTACTTC.

V gene TRBV6-5 combines with J gene TRBJ1-2; weak D call: TRBD1 (5 bases). This CDR3 is built from 15 residues. Germline assignment: CDR1 MNHEY and CDR2 SVGAGI. Deletions cut 2 bases from V and 6 bases from J, with 16 bases between. This CDR3 reads CASSYGTTRGDGYTF. CDR3 DNA: TGTGCCAGCAGTTACGGGACCACCCGGGGGGATGGCTACACCTTC.

The V call is TRBV7-2, the J call TRBJ2-6, with 9 nucleotides matching TRBD2. The CDR3 consists of 19 residues. Germline V CDR1 and CDR2: SGHTA, FQGNSA. Unmatched junction bases numbered 9, after V lost 3 bases and J lost 0 bases. The CDR3: CASSFRGGGASSGANVLTF. CDR3 DNA: TGTGCCAGCAGCTTCCGCGGGGGGGGCGCTAGCTCTGGGGCCAACGTCCTGACTTTC.

The J gene is TRBJ1-1, the V gene TRBV28; possible D gene TRBD1, 5 bases. Germline-derived CDR1 and CDR2 are MDHEN and SYDVKM. V gave up 6 bases and J gave up 7 bases, with 15 bases separating them. This CDR3 has 13 residues. The CDR3 sequence is CASRVQGFGEAFF. CDR3 nucleotide sequence: TGTGCCAGCAGAGTTCAGGGTTTCGGTGAAGCTTTCTTT.

The V and J genes are TRBV5-8 and TRBJ2-3, with 7 positions matching TRBD2. CDR1 SGHTS and CDR2 YDEGEE come from the germline V gene. The CDR3 sequence is 16 residues long. With V trimmed by 2 bases and J by 3 bases, 9 bases remained unmatched. CDR3 bases: TGTGCCAGCAGCTTAGCGGGGCGGACCTTGACAGATACGCAGTATTTT. Amino acid sequence: CASSLAGRTLTDTQYF.